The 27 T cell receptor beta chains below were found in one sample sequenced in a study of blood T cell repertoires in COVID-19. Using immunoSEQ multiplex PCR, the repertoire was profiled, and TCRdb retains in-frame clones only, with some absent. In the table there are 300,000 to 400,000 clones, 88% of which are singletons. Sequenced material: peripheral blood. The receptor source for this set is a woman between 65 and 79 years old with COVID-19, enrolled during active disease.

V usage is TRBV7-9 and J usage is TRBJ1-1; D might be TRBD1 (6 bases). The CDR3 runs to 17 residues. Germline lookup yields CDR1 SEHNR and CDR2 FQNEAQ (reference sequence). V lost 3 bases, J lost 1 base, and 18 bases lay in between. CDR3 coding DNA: TGTGCCAGCAGCTTCCTCCGACAGGTAGCAGAGAACACTGAAGCTTTCTTT. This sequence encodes CASSFLRQVAENTEAFF.

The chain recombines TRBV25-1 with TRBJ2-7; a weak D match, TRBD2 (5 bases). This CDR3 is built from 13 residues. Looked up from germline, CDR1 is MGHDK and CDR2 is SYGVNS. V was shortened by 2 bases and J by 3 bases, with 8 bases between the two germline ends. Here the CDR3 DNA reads TGTGCCAGCAGTGAAGGAGGACGCTACGAGCAGTACTTC. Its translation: CASSEGGRYEQYF.

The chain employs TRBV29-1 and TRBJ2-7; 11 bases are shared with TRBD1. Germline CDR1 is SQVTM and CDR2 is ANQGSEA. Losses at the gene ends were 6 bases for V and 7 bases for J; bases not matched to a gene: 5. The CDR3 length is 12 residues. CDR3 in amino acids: CSVGQGVGEQYF. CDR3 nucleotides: TGCAGCGTGGGACAGGGGGTAGGGGAGCAGTACTTC.

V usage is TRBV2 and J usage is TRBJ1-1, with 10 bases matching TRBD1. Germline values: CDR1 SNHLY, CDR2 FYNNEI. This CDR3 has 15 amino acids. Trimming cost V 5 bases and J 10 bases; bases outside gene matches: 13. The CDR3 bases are TGTGCCAGCAGTCCTCACACCGGGACAGGGGCGGGAGCTTTCTTT. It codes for CASSPHTGTGAGAFF.

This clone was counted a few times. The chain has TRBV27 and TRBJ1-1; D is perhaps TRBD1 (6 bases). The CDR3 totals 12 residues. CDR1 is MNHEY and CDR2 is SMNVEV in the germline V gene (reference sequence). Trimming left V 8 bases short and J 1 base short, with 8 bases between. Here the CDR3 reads CASRDKNTEAFF. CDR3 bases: TGTGCCAGCCGGGACAAGAACACTGAAGCTTTCTTT.

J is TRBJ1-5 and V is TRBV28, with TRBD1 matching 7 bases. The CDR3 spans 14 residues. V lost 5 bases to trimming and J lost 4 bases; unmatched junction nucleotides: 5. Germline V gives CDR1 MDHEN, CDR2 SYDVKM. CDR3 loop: CASSRGGANQPQHF. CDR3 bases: TGTGCCAGCAGTCGAGGGGGCGCTAATCAGCCCCAGCATTTT.

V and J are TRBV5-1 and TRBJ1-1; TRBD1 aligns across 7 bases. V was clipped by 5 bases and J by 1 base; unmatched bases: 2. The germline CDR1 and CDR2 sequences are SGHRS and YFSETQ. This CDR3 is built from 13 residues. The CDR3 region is CASRGQPNTEAFF. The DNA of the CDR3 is TGCGCCAGCAGGGGACAGCCGAACACTGAAGCTTTCTTT.

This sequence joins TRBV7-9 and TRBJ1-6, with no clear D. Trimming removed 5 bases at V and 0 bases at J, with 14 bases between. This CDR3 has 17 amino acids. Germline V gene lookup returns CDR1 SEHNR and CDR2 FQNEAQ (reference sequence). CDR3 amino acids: CASSPVEVSSYNSPLHF. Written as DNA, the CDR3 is TGTGCCAGCAGCCCCGTGGAGGTTAGCTCCTATAATTCACCCCTCCACTTT.

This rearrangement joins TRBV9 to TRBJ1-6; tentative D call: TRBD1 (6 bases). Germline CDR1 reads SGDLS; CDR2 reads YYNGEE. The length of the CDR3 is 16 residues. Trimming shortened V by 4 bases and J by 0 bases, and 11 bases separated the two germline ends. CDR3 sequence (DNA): TGTGCCAGCAGCTTACGGGACACCTCCTATAATTCACCCCTCCACTTT. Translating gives CASSLRDTSYNSPLHF.

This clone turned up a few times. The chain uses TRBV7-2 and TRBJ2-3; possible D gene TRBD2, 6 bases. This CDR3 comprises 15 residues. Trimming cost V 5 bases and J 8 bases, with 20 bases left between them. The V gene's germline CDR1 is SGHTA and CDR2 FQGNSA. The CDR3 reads CASSIPRGLGGTQYF. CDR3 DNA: TGTGCCAGCAGCATCCCTAGGGGACTGGGGGGTACGCAGTATTTT. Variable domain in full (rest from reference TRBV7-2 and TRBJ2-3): GAGVSQSPSNKVTEKGKDVELRCDPISGHTALYWYRQSLGQGLEFLIYFQGNSAPDKSGLPSDRFSAERTGGSVSTLTIQRTQQEDSAVYLCASSIPRGLGGTQYFGPGTRLTVL.

The CDR3 DNA is TGTGCCAGCAGCCAAACTACAGGGGGCGGCTCAGCTTTCTTT. This sequence encodes CASSQTTGGGSAFF. V gene TRBV11-2 combines with J gene TRBJ1-1; TRBD1 matches at 9 bases. The CDR3 length is 14 residues. Germline assignment: CDR1 SGHAT and CDR2 FQNNGV. Trimming removed 5 bases from V and 10 bases from J; junction bases left unmatched: 11.

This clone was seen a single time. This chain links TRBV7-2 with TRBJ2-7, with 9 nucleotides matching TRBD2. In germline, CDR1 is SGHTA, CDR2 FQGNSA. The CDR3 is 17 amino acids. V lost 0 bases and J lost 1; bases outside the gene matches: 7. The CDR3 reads CASSLAGGGGESYEQYF. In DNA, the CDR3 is TGTGCCAGCAGCTTAGCGGGAGGCGGGGGGGAATCCTACGAGCAGTACTTC.

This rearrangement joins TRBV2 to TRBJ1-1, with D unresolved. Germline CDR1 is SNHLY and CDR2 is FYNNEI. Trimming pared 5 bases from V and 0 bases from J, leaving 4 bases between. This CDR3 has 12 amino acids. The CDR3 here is CASSTLNTEAFF. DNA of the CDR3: TGTGCCAGCAGTACACTGAACACTGAAGCTTTCTTT.

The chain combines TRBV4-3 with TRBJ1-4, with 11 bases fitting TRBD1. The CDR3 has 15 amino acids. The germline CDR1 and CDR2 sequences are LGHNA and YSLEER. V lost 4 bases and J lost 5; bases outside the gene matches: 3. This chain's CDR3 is CASSLGQGVNEKLFF. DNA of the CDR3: TGCGCCAGCAGCCTGGGACAGGGGGTAAATGAAAAACTGTTTTTT.

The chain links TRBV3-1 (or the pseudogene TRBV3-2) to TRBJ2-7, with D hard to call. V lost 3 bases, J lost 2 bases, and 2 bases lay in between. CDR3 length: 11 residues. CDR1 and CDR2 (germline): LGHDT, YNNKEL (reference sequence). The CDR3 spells CASSHAYEQYF. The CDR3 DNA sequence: TGTGCCAGCAGCCACGCCTACGAGCAGTACTTC.

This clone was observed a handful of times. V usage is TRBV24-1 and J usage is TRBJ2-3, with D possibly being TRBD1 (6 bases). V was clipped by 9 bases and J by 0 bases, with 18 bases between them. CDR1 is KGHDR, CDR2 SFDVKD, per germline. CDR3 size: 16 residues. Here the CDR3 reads CATHTSGQASTDTQYF. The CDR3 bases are TGTGCCACCCACACTTCGGGACAAGCTAGCACAGATACGCAGTATTTT.

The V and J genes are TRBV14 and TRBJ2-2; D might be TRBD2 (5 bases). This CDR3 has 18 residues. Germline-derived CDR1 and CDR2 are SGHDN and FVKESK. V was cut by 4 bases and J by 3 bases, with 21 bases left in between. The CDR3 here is CASSPNEGWGSDTGELFF. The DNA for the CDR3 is TGTGCCAGCAGCCCCAACGAGGGATGGGGATCGGACACCGGGGAGCTGTTTTTT.

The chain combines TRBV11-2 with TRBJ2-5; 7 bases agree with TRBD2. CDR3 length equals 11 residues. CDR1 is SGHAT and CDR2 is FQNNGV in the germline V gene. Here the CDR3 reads CAMGGGETQYF. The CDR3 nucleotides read TGTGCTATGGGGGGGGGAGAGACCCAGTACTTC.

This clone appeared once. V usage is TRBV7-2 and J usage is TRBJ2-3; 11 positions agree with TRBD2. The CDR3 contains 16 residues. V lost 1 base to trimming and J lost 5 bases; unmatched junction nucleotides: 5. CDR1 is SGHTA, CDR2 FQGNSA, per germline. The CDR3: CASSLGLAGGRDTQYF. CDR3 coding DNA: TGTGCCAGCAGCTTAGGGCTAGCGGGGGGAAGAGATACGCAGTATTTT. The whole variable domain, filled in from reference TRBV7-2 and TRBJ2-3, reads GAGVSQSPSNKVTEKGKDVELRCDPISGHTALYWYRQSLGQGLEFLIYFQGNSAPDKSGLPSDRFSAERTGGSVSTLTIQRTQQEDSAVYLCASSLGLAGGRDTQYFGPGTRLTVL.

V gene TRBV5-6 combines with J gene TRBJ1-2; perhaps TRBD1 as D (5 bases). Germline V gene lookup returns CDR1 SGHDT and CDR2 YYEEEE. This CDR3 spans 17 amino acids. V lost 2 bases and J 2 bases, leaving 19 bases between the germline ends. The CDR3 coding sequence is TGTGCCAGCAGCTTTATAAGGGGATGGACACCAAACTATGGCTACACCTTC. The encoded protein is CASSFIRGWTPNYGYTF.

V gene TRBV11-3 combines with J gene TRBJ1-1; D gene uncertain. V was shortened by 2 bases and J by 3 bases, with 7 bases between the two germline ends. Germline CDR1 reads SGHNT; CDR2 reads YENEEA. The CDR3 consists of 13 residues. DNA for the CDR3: TGTGCCAGCAGCTTATCCCAGTACACTGAAGCTTTCTTT. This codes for CASSLSQYTEAFF. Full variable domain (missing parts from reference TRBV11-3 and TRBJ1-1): EAGVVQSPRYKIIEKKQPVAFWCNPISGHNTLYWYLQNLGQGPELLIRYENEEAVDDSQLPKDRFSAERLKGVDSTLKIQPAELGDSAVYLCASSLSQYTEAFFGQGTRLTVV.

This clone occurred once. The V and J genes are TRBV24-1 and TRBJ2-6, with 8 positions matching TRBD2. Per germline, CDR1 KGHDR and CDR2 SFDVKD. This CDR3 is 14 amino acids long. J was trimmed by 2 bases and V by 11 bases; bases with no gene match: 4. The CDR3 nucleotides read TGTGCCAGGACGGGGGGGGCTGGGGCCAACGTCCTGACTTTC. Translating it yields CARTGGAGANVLTF.

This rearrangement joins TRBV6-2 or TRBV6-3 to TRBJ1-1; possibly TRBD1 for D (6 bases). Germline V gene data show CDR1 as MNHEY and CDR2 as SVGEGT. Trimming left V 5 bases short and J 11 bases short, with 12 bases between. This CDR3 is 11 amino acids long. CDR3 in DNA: TGTGCCAGCAGTGCCAGGGGCGCTGCTTTCTTT. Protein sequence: CASSARGAAFF.

The CDR3 is CASSEWTGSPYEQYF. As DNA, the CDR3 is TGTGCCAGCAGTGAATGGACAGGGAGTCCCTACGAGCAGTACTTC. The V gene is TRBV6-1, the J gene TRBJ2-7, with TRBD1 matching 8 bases. The CDR3 has 15 residues. V shed 2 bases, J shed 2 bases, and the junction held 5 bases outside the gene matches. CDR1 is MNHNS and CDR2 is SASEGT in the germline V gene.

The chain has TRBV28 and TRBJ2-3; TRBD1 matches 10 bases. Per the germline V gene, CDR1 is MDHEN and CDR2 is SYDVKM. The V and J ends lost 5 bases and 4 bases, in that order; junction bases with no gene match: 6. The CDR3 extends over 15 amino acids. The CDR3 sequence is CASSDPGTGADTQYF. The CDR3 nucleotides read TGTGCCAGCAGTGACCCCGGGACAGGGGCAGATACGCAGTATTTT.

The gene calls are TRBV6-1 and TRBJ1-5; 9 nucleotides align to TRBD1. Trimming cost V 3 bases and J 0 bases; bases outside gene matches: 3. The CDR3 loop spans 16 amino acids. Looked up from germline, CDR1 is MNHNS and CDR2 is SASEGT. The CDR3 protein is CASSDGTGNSNQPQHF. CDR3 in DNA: TGTGCCAGCAGTGATGGGACAGGGAATAGCAATCAGCCCCAGCATTTT.

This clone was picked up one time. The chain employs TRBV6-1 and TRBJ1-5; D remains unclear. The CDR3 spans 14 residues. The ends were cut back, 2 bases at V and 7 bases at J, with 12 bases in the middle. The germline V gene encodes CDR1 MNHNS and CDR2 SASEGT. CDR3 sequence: CASSEYGSRQPQHF. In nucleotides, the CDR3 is TGTGCCAGCAGTGAATATGGGTCGCGGCAGCCCCAGCATTTT.